This T cell receptor (beta chain) was observed in a study of T cells in Graves' hyperthyroidism and ophthalmopathy. Per germline, CDR1 LGHDT and CDR2 YNNKEL (reference sequence). The CDR3 totals 14 residues. V was clipped by 1 base and J by 9 bases; unmatched bases: 6. The TCR beta CDR3 regions underwent amplification using RNA transcripts as the source. When the TCR CDR3 underwent first-round RT-PCR, the HTBI primer set was used. TCRdb called the multiplex PCR reads again in MiXCR, with one record for every CDR3 protein. The table has 730,000 or so distinct CDR3 sequences, approximately 19% seen once.

Sequencing was done on a sample of blood. The receptor's source is a woman aged 45 to 65 with Graves' hyperthyroidism that later progressed to Graves' ophthalmopathy. The chain couples TRBV3-1 to TRBJ2-1, with TRBD1 matching 7 bases. This chain's CDR3 is CASSQGEGALEQFF. The CDR3 DNA reads as TGTGCCAGCAGCCAAGGTGAGGGGGCGCTTGAGCAGTTCTTC.